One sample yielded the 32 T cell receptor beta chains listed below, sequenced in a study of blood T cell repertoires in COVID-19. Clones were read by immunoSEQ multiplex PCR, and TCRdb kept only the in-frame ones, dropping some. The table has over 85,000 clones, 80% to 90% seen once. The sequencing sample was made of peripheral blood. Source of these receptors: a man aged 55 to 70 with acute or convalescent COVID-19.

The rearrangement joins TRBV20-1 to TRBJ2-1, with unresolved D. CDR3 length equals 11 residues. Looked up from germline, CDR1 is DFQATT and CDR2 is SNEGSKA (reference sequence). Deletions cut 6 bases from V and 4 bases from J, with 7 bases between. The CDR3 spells CSAPQYNEQFF. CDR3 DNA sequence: TGCAGTGCACCACAATACAATGAGCAGTTCTTC.

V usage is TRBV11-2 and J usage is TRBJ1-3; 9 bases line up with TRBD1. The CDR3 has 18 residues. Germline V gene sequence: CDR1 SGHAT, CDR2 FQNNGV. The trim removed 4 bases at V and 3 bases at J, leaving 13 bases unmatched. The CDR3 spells CASSSVPGQGLVGNTIYF. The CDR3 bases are TGTGCCAGCAGCTCCGTCCCGGGACAGGGTTTGGTTGGAAACACCATATATTTT.

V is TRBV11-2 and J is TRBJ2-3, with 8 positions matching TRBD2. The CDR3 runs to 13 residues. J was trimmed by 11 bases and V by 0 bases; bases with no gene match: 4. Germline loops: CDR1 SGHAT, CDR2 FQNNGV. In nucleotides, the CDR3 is TGTGCCAGCAGCTTAGAGAAGCGGGGGAGGCAGTATTTT. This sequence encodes CASSLEKRGRQYF.

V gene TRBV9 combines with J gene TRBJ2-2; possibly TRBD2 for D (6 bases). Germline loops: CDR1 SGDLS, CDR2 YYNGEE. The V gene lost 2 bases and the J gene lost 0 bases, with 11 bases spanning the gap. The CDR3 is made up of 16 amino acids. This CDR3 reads CASSVTGDANTGELFF. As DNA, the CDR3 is TGTGCCAGCAGCGTGACGGGGGACGCGAACACCGGGGAGCTGTTTTTT.

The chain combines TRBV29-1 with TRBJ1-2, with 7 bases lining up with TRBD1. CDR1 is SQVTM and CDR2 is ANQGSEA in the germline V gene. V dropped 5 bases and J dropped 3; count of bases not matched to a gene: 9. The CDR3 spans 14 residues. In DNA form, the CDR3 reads TGCAGCGTTCCCGACAGGGTCGGGTACTATGGCTACACCTTC. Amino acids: CSVPDRVGYYGYTF.

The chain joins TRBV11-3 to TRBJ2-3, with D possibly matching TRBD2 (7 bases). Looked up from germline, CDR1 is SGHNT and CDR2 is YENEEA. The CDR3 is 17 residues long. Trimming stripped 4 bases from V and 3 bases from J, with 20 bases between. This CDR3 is CASSSRSIGGGTDTQYF. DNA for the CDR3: TGTGCCAGCAGCTCCAGGAGCATAGGGGGAGGGACAGATACGCAGTATTTT.

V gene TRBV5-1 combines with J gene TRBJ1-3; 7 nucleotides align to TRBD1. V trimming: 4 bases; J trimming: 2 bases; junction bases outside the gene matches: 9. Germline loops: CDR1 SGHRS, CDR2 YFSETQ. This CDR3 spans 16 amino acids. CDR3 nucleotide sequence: TGCGCCAGCAGCAGAAGTACAGGGGACACTGGAAACACCATATATTTT. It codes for CASSRSTGDTGNTIYF.

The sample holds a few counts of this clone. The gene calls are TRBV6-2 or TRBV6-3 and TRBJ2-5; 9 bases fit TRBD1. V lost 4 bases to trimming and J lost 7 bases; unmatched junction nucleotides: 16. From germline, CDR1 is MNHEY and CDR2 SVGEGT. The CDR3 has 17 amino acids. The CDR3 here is CASSWGSGTGLGGTQYF. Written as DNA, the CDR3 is TGTGCCAGCAGTTGGGGCTCCGGGACAGGGCTAGGGGGGACCCAGTACTTC.

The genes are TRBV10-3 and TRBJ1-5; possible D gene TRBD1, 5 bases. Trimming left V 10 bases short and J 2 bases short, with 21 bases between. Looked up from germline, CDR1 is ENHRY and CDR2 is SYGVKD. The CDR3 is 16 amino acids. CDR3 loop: CATRRYQGSGNQPQHF. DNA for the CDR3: TGTGCCACCAGGCGGTACCAGGGATCGGGCAATCAGCCCCAGCATTTT.

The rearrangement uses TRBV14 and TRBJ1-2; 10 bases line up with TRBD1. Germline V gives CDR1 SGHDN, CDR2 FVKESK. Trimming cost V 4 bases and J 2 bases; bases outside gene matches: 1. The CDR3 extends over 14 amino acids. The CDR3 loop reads CASSPDRGNYGYTF. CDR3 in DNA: TGTGCCAGCAGCCCGGACAGGGGGAACTATGGCTACACCTTC.

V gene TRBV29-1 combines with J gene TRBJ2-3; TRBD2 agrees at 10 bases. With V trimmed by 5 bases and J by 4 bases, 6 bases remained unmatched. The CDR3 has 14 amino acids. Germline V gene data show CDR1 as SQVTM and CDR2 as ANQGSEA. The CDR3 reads CSVRLAGVADTQYF. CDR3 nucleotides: TGCAGCGTTCGTCTAGCGGGAGTTGCAGATACGCAGTATTTT.

The CDR3, as DNA: TGTGCCAGCAGCGTCGGACAGGGGATGAACACTGAAGCTTTCTTT. Protein: CASSVGQGMNTEAFF. This chain connects TRBV9 to TRBJ1-1, with 9 bases that match TRBD1. The germline CDR1 and CDR2 sequences are SGDLS and YYNGEE. CDR3 length: 15 residues. Unmatched junction bases numbered 2, after V lost 2 bases and J lost 0 bases.

CDR3 residues: CASSFGGQPQHF. CDR3 nucleotide sequence: TGTGCCAGCAGCTTCGGGGGTCAGCCCCAGCATTTT. The V call is TRBV7-9, the J call TRBJ1-5; D is possibly TRBD1 (5 bases). Trimming shortened V by 3 bases and J by 6 bases, and 6 bases separated the two germline ends. This CDR3 is built from 12 residues. Germline V gene sequence: CDR1 SEHNR, CDR2 FQNEAQ (reference sequence).

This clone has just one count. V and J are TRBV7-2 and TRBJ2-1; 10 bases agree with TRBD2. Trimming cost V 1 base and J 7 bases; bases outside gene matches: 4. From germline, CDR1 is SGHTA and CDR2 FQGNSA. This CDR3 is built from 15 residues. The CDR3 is CASSLEAGGFNEQFF. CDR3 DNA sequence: TGTGCCAGCAGCTTAGAAGCGGGAGGGTTTAATGAGCAGTTCTTC.

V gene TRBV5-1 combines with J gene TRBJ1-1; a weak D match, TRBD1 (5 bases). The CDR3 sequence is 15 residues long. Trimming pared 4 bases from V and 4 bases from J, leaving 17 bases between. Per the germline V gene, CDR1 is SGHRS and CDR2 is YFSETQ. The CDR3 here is CASSTQDTGGTEAFF. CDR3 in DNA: TGCGCCAGCAGCACCCAGGACACGGGGGGCACTGAAGCTTTCTTT.

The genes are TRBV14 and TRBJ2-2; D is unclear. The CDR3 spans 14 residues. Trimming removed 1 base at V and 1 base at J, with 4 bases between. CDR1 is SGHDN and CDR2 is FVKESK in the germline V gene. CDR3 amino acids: CASSQGRNTGELFF. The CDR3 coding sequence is TGTGCCAGCAGCCAAGGCAGGAACACCGGGGAGCTGTTTTTT. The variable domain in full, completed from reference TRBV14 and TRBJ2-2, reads EAGVTQFPSHSVIEKGQTVTLRCDPISGHDNLYWYRRVMGKEIKFLLHFVKESKQDESGMPNNRFLAERTGGTYSTLKVQPAELEDSGVYFCASSQGRNTGELFFGEGSRLTVL.

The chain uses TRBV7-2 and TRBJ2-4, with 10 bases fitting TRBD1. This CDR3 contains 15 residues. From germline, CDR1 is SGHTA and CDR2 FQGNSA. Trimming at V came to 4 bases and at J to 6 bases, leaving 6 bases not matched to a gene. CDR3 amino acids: CASSYRQGAGNIQYF. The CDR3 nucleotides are TGTGCCAGCAGCTATCGACAGGGGGCCGGAAACATTCAGTACTTC.

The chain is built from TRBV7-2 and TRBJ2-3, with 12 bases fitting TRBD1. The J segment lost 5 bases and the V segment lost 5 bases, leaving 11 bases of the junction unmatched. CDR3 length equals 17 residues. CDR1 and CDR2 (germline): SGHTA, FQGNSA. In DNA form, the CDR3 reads TGTGCCAGCAGCCCCAGGGACAGGGGGCCCGGGGGAGATACGCAGTATTTT. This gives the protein CASSPRDRGPGGDTQYF.

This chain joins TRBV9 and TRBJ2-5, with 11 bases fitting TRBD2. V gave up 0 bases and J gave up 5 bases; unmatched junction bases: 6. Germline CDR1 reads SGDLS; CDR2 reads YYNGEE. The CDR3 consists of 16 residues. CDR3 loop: CASSVEILAGVETQYF. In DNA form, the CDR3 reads TGTGCCAGCAGCGTAGAAATACTAGCGGGAGTGGAGACCCAGTACTTC. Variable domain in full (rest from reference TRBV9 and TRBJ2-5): DSGVTQTPKHLITATGQRVTLRCSPRSGDLSVYWYQQSLDQGLQFLIQYYNGEERAKGNILERFSAQQFPDLHSELNLSSLELGDSALYFCASSVEILAGVETQYFGPGTRLLVL.

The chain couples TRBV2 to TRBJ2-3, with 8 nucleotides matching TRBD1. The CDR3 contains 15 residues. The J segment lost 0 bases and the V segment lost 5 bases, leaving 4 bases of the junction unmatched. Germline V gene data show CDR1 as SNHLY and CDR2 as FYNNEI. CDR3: CASSSTGGSTDTQYF. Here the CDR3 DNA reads TGTGCCAGCAGTAGTACAGGGGGGAGCACAGATACGCAGTATTTT.

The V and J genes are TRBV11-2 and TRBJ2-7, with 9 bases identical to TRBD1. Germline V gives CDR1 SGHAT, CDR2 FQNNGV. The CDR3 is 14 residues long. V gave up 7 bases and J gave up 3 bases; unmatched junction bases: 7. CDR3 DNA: TGTGCCAGCACCCGACAGGGGGGTCACTACGAGCAGTACTTC. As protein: CASTRQGGHYEQYF.

CDR3 sequence: CASGLLAGGPRETQYF. For the CDR3, the DNA is TGTGCTAGTGGTTTGCTAGCGGGAGGGCCTAGGGAGACCCAGTACTTC. The chain couples TRBV12-5 to TRBJ2-5; 12 nucleotides align to TRBD2. Germline CDR1 is LGHNT and CDR2 is FRNRAP. Trimming took 2 bases from V and 5 from J; bases not matched to a gene: 6. This CDR3 spans 16 amino acids.

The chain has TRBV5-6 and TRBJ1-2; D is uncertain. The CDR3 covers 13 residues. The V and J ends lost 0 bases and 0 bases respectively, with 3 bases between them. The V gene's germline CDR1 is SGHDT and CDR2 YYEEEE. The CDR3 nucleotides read TGTGCCAGCAGCTTGGCTTCTAACTATGGCTACACCTTC. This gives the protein CASSLASNYGYTF. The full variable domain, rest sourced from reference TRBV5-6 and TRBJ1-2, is DAGVTQSPTHLIKTRGQQVTLRCSPKSGHDTVSWYQQALGQGPQFIFQYYEEEERQRGNFPDRFSGHQFPNYSSELNVNALLLGDSALYLCASSLASNYGYTFGSGTRLTVV.

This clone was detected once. CDR3 nucleotide sequence: TGTGCCTGGAGTGTACATGACCCCGGGAGGGAAAAACTGTTTTTT. Translated: CAWSVHDPGREKLFF. J is TRBJ1-4 and V is TRBV30; D is unresolved. In germline, CDR1 is GTSNPN, CDR2 SVGIG (reference sequence). The CDR3 length is 15 residues. The germline V and J ends were trimmed by 0 bases and 8 bases, with 16 bases remaining between them.

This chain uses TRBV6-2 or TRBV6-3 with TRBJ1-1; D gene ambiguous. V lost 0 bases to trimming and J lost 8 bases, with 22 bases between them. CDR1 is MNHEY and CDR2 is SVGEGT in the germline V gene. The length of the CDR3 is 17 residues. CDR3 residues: CASSYSRGGLHSGEAFF. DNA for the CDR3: TGTGCCAGCAGTTACTCCCGCGGAGGACTCCACTCTGGGGAAGCTTTCTTT.

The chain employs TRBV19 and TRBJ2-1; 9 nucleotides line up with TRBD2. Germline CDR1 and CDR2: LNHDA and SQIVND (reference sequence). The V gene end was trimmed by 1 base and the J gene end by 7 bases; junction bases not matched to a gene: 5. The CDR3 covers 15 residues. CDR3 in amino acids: CASSIVGAGGNEQFF. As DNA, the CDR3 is TGTGCCAGTAGTATAGTAGGAGCGGGAGGAAATGAGCAGTTCTTC.

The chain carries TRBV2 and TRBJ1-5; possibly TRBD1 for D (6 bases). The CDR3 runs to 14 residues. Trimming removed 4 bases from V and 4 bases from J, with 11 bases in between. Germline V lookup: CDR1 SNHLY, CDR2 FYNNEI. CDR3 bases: TGTGCCAGCAGTGTGCGACAGGAGAATCAGCCCCAGCATTTT. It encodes CASSVRQENQPQHF.

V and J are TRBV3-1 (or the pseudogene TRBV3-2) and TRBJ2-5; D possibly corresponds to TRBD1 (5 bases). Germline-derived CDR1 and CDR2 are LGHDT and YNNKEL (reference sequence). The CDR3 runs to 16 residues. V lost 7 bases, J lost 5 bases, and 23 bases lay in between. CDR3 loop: CASTIAGLVKGETQYF. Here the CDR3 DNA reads TGTGCCAGCACGATAGCCGGGCTCGTCAAGGGGGAGACCCAGTACTTC.

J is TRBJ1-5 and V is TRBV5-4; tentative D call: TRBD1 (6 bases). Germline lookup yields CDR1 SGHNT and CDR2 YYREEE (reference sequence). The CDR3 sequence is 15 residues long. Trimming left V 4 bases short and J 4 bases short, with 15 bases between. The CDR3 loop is CASSEGGGTNQPQHF. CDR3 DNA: TGTGCCAGCAGCGAGGGAGGGGGGACTAATCAGCCCCAGCATTTT.

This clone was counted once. Written as DNA, the CDR3 is TGTGCCAGCCAGACAGGGGAAAAACTGTTTTTT. Its translation is CASQTGEKLFF. The gene calls are TRBV6-6 and TRBJ1-4; 7 nucleotides line up with TRBD1. After removal of 8 bases from V and 8 bases from J, the junction contained 2 bases not matched to a gene. Germline CDR1 MNHNY, CDR2 SVGAGI (reference sequence). The CDR3 is 11 residues long.

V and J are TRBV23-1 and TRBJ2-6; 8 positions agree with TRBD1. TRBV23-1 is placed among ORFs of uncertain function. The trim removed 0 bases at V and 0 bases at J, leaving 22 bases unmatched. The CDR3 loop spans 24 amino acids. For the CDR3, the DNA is TGCGCCAGCAGTCAATCGACGAGCCTGATGGGACAGGTAAACCTTAGCTCTGGGGCCAACGTCCTGACTTTC. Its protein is CASSQSTSLMGQVNLSSGANVLTF.

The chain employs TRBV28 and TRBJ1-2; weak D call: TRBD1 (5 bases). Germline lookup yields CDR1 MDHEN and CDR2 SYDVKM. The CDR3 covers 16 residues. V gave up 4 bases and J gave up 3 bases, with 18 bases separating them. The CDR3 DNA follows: TGTGCCAGCAGTTCCCCTCAGGGCAAGGGCCACTATGGCTACACCTTC. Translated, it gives CASSSPQGKGHYGYTF.